This T cell receptor (beta chain) was documented in a study of cytomegalovirus exposure and HLA in healthy donors. Study details: Roughly 85 million unique TCRs from HLA-typed donors made up an early data release.

It was with 60 Vbeta and 13 Jbeta primers that the PCR ran. The repertoire was sequenced with immunoSEQ multiplex PCR; TCRdb's copy has only in-frame clones and lacks some. The repertoire holds about 140,000 clones, with about 80% as singletons. Looked up from germline, CDR1 is LNHDA and CDR2 is SQIVND (reference sequence). The J segment lost 4 bases and the V segment lost 8 bases, leaving 2 bases of the junction unmatched. The CDR3 extends over 12 amino acids. This clone was recorded a few times. Its target is unknown. Study outcomes and limitations: By a later analysis, the bulk of CMV-associated TCR beta chains appeared HLA-restricted. Accurate HLA-A and HLA-B prediction from TCR beta sequences was reported for most subjects. Later analysis associated a missense DCLRE1C variant with TCR beta V- and J-gene trimming.

Sequencing was carried out using PBMCs. The TCR originated in a male donor in good health and CMV-seropositive. This chain joins TRBV19 and TRBJ1-2, with 9 bases identical to TRBD1. The CDR3 loop is CASSDRGYGYTF. CDR3 sequence (DNA): TGTGCCAGTTCGGACAGGGGCTATGGCTACACCTTC. The full variable domain, with the rest looked up from reference TRBV19 and TRBJ1-2, is DGGITQSPKYLFRKEGQNVTLSCEQNLNHDAMYWYRQDPGQGLRLIYYSQIVNDFQKGDIAEGYSVSREKKESFPLTVTSAQKNPTAFYLCASSDRGYGYTFGSGTRLTVV.